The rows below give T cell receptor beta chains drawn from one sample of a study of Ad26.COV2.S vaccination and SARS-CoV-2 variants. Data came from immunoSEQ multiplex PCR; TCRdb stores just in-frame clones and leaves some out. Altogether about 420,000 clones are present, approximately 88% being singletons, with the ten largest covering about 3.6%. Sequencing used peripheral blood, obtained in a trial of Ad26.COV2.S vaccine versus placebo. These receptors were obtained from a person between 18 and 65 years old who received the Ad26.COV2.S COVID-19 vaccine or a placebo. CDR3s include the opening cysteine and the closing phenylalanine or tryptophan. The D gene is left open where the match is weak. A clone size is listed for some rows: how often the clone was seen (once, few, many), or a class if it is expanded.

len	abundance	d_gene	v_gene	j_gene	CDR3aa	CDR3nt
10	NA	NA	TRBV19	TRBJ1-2	CATGNYGYTF	TGTGCCACTGGGAACTATGGCTACACCTTC
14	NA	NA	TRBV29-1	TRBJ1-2	CSVEPHGANYGYTF	TGCAGCGTCGAACCGCACGGAGCTAACTATGGCTACACCTTC
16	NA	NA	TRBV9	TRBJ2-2	CASSGRGGSNTGELFF	TGTGCCAGCAGCGGAAGGGGCGGCTCGAACACCGGGGAGCTGTTTTTT
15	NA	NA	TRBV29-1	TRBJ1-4	CSVEDSYRTNEKLFF	TGCAGCGTTGAAGATTCCTATCGAACTAATGAAAAACTGTTTTTT
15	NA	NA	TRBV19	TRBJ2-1	CASSIRVPPNNEQFF	TGTGCCAGTAGTATTCGAGTTCCCCCAAACAATGAGCAGTTCTTC
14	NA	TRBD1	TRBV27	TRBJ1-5	CASSFATGNQPQHF	TGTGCCAGCAGTTTCGCGACAGGGAACCAGCCCCAGCATTTT
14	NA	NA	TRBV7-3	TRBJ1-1	CASSSSGQNTEAFF	TGTGCCAGCAGCTCGTCGGGACAGAACACTGAAGCTTTCTTT
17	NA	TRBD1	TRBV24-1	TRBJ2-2	CATSDRLGTGSTGELFF	TGTGCCACCAGTGATCGTTTGGGGACAGGTTCCACCGGGGAGCTGTTTTTT
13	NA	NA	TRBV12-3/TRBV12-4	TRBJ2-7	CASSRGTPYEQYF	TGTGCCAGCAGTCGCGGGACTCCCTACGAGCAGTACTTC
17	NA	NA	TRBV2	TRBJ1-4	CASSEARKGSTNEKLFF	TGTGCCAGCAGTGAAGCGAGGAAAGGGTCAACTAATGAAAAACTGTTTTTT
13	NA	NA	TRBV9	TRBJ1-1	CASSVARGTEAFF	TGTGCCAGCAGCGTAGCTCGGGGTACTGAAGCTTTCTTT
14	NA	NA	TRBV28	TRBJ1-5	CASSSLRVNQPQHF	TGTGCCAGCAGTTCGTTAAGGGTTAATCAGCCCCAGCATTTT
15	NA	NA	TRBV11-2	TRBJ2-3	CASTPGPASWDTQYF	TGTGCCAGCACCCCCGGGCCAGCCAGTTGGGATACGCAGTATTTT
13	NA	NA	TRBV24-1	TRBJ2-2	CATGRGRAGELFF	TGTGCCACGGGCAGGGGCAGGGCCGGGGAGCTGTTTTTT
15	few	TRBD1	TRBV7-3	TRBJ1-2	CASSSGPGTGDGYTF	TGTGCCAGCAGCTCAGGTCCCGGGACAGGGGATGGCTACACCTTC
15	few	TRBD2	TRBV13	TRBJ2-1	CASSDKRGGHNEQFF	TGTGCCAGCAGCGACAAGCGGGGGGGCCACAATGAGCAGTTCTTC
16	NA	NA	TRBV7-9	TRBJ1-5	CASSPTAADINQPQHF	TGTGCCAGCAGCCCCACGGCGGCAGACATTAATCAGCCCCAGCATTTT
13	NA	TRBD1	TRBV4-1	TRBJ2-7	CASSQVGQYEQYF	TGCGCCAGCAGCCAAGTGGGACAGTACGAGCAGTACTTC
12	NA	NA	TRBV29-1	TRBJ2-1	CSVDKPGVGQFF	TGCAGCGTTGATAAGCCCGGAGTGGGGCAGTTCTTC
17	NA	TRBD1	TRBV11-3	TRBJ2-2	CASSPWTGFGESGELFF	TGTGCCAGCAGCCCCTGGACAGGGTTTGGAGAATCCGGGGAGCTGTTTTTT
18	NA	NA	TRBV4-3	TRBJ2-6	CASSQGTDLSSGANVLTF	TGCGCCAGCAGCCAAGGGACAGATTTAAGCTCTGGGGCCAACGTCCTGACTTTC
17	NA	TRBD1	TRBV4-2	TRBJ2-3	CASSQPPGTGMGYTQYF	TGTGCCAGCAGCCAACCACCCGGGACAGGAATGGGTTATACGCAGTATTTT
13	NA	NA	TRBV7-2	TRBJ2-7	CASSPLGYYEQYF	TGTGCCAGCAGCCCCCTGGGCTATTACGAGCAGTACTTC